The clone carrying this TCR beta chain was detected only a few times. These data belong to a study of blood T cell repertoires in COVID-19. Across the study: The analysed material was cDNA or gDNA that came from T cells, B-cell-depleted T cells, or PBMCs.

The CDR3 extends over 16 amino acids. V lost 3 bases to trimming and J lost 3 bases, with 16 bases between them. The germline V gene encodes CDR1 SGHNT and CDR2 YYREEE (reference sequence). Authors' data handling: Nucleated cell counts were estimated from reference gene primer amplification. Sequencing used immunoSEQ multiplex PCR; TCRdb keeps in-frame clones, though not all of them. V and J calls and clone size are copied from that table; D and trimming were computed from the DNA. Of some 100,000 clones in the sample, roughly 79% were seen once. This clonotype originated in a woman in her 70s with acute or convalescent COVID-19. The rearrangement links TRBV5-4 to TRBJ2-4; D might be TRBD1 (7 bases). The sequencing sample was made of peripheral blood. DNA of the CDR3: TGTGCCAGCAGCTCACGACAGGGAGGAGACAAAAACATTCAGTACTTC. Amino acids: CASSSRQGGDKNIQYF. The full variable domain, in which reference TRBV5-4 and TRBJ2-4 provide the parts outside the CDR3, is ETGVTQSPTHLIKTRGQQVTLRCSSQSGHNTVSWYQQALGQGPQFIFQYYREEENGRGNFPPRFSGLQFPNYSSELNVNALELDDSALYLCASSSRQGGDKNIQYFGAGTRLSVL.